This T cell receptor beta chain is from a study of T cells in tuberculosis. Overall study context: In South Africa, adults with active tuberculosis were compared with IGRA-negative and latently infected IGRA-positive adolescents.

CDR3 size: 16 residues. Deletions cut 2 bases from V and 5 bases from J, with 19 bases between. In germline, CDR1 is SGHRS, CDR2 YFSETQ. Profiling relied on immunoSEQ multiplex PCR, and the TCRdb table lists in-frame clones only, not all of them. The profile covers tens of thousands of clones, with approximately 95% appearing a single time and more than 6.5% taken by the ten largest. The sequence was collected from a donor between 10 and 29 years old with latent tuberculosis or without tuberculosis infection. Sequencing was done on a sample of PBMCs. This chain links TRBV5-1 with TRBJ2-5; the D gene is possibly TRBD2 (5 bases). The CDR3 is CASSLALLTGLETQYF. The CDR3 nucleotides are TGCGCCAGCAGCTTAGCCCTTCTAACTGGACTTGAGACCCAGTACTTC.